A selection of T cell receptor beta chains follows, all from one sample in a study of response to subunit inactivated influenza vaccine. One entry per CDR3 protein, called by TCRdb with MiXCR from the RT-PCR reads. The sample holds hundreds of thousands of distinct CDR3 sequences, approximately 15% seen once. This specimen consisted of PBMCs from blood, obtained 11 to 12 days after vaccination. The origin of the receptors is a man in his fifties who received an inactivated influenza vaccine. Both conserved end residues are part of each CDR3. A D gene is named only where the DNA matches it firmly. A row's size may be missing; if present it is once, few, many or a size class.

size: many; J: TRBJ2-3; V: TRBV15; D: TRBD1; DNA: TGTGCCACCAGCACCGGACAGGGTATTATGACAGATACGCAGTATTTT; CDR3: CATSTGQGIMTDTQYF
size: -; J: TRBJ2-5; V: TRBV15; D: -; DNA: TGTGCCACCAGCAGAGTTATGGCGGGGAAGACCCAGTACTTC; CDR3: CATSRVMAGKTQYF
size: few; J: TRBJ1-1; V: TRBV19; D: -; DNA: TGTGCCAGTAGCCAGACAGTAATCACTGAAGCTTTCTTT; CDR3: CASSQTVITEAFF
size: few; J: TRBJ2-2; V: TRBV4-1; D: -; DNA: TGCGCCAGCAGAGAACCCCCCGGGGAGCTGTTTTTT; CDR3: CASREPPGELFF
size: -; J: TRBJ2-1; V: TRBV7-9; D: -; DNA: TGTGCCAGCAGCTCACCGACTGGGGCGAGGGAGCAGTTCTTC; CDR3: CASSSPTGAREQFF
size: -; J: TRBJ2-3; V: TRBV14; D: TRBD2; DNA: TGTGCCAGCAGCCAACTCCTACTAGCGGGAGCGACAGATACGCAGTATTTT; CDR3: CASSQLLLAGATDTQYF
size: few; J: TRBJ2-7; V: TRBV12-3/TRBV12-4; D: -; DNA: TGTGCCAGTCGCTGGGGCAGCCTCTACGAGCAGTACTTC; CDR3: CASRWGSLYEQYF
size: few; J: TRBJ2-1; V: TRBV5-1; D: -; DNA: TGCGCCAGCAGCGCGCGGCAGACCGATGAGCAGTTCTTC; CDR3: CASSARQTDEQFF
size: -; J: TRBJ1-1; V: TRBV14; D: -; DNA: TGTGCCAGCAGCCCATGGAAGGGTACTGAAGCTTTCTTT; CDR3: CASSPWKGTEAFF
size: few; J: TRBJ2-7; V: TRBV7-2; D: -; DNA: TGTGCCAGCAGCCTATCCGGGTCTTACTACGAGCAGTACTTC; CDR3: CASSLSGSYYEQYF
size: few; J: TRBJ2-5; V: TRBV7-8; D: TRBD1; DNA: TGTGCCAGCAGCTTATCCGGGACAGGGAAAGAGACCCAGTACTTC; CDR3: CASSLSGTGKETQYF
size: -; J: TRBJ1-2; V: TRBV6-1; D: TRBD1; DNA: TGTGCCAGCAGGCCACAGGGGGATGGCTACACCTTC; CDR3: CASRPQGDGYTF
size: few; J: TRBJ1-5; V: TRBV12-3/TRBV12-4; D: -; DNA: TGTGCCAGCAGTTTAATAAATCAGCCCCAGCATTTT; CDR3: CASSLINQPQHF
size: many; J: TRBJ2-1; V: TRBV12-3/TRBV12-4; D: TRBD1; DNA: TGTGCCAGCAGTTCTTGGCGGACAGGGGGAAATGAGCAGTTCTTC; CDR3: CASSSWRTGGNEQFF
size: -; J: TRBJ2-7; V: TRBV29-1; D: TRBD1; DNA: TGCAGCGTGGCCGGGACAGGGGCCTACGAGCAGTACTTC; CDR3: CSVAGTGAYEQYF
size: -; J: TRBJ1-2; V: TRBV11-2; D: TRBD1; DNA: TGTGCCAGCAGTTCCCGGGACAGGGGGCTTTATGGCTACACCTTC; CDR3: CASSSRDRGLYGYTF
size: many; J: TRBJ1-2; V: TRBV12-3/TRBV12-4; D: TRBD1; DNA: TGTGCCAGCAGTTTAAAAGACAGGGGATCTGGCTACACCTTC; CDR3: CASSLKDRGSGYTF
size: -; J: TRBJ2-3; V: TRBV9; D: TRBD2; DNA: TGTGCCAGCAGCGAGGGACTAGCGGGGACCGCAGATACGCAGTATTTT; CDR3: CASSEGLAGTADTQYF
size: -; J: TRBJ1-2; V: TRBV28; D: TRBD1; DNA: TGTGCCAGCAGTTTGCTGACAGGGGGCGCCTATGGCTACACCTTC; CDR3: CASSLLTGGAYGYTF
size: few; J: TRBJ2-3; V: TRBV20-1; D: TRBD2; DNA: TGCAGTGCTAGAGATCCCCGGCTAGCGGGAGAGAGGGGCGGAGATACGCAGTATTTT; CDR3: CSARDPRLAGERGGDTQYF
size: few; J: TRBJ1-2; V: TRBV20-1; D: TRBD1; DNA: TGCAGTGCTAGGACAGGGTCTACTATGGGCTACACCTTC; CDR3: CSARTGSTMGYTF
size: -; J: TRBJ2-2; V: TRBV5-1; D: -; DNA: TGCGCCAGCAGCTTGTCCGGGGGATCCACCGGGGAGCTGTTTTTT; CDR3: CASSLSGGSTGELFF
size: -; J: TRBJ2-1; V: TRBV10-3; D: TRBD2; DNA: TGTGCCATCAGTGAGTCAGCGGGGGCTGGGGGTGAGCAGTTCTTC; CDR3: CAISESAGAGGEQFF
size: once; J: TRBJ2-1; V: TRBV6-2/TRBV6-3; D: -; DNA: TGTGCCAGCAGTTACTCCGTTGGGATGTCCTACAATGAGCAGTTCTTC; CDR3: CASSYSVGMSYNEQFF
size: -; J: TRBJ2-5; V: TRBV2; D: -; DNA: TGTGCCAGCAGTGGGGGACATCACCTAAGCCCTCTAGGGACCCAGTACTTC; CDR3: CASSGGHHLSPLGTQYF
size: few; J: TRBJ2-7; V: TRBV20-1; D: TRBD1; DNA: TGCAGTGCTCTCAATCCGGGACAGGGCGTCTCTGACGAGCAGTACTTC; CDR3: CSALNPGQGVSDEQYF
size: -; J: TRBJ2-3; V: TRBV6-1; D: -; DNA: TGTGCCAGCAGTGAATTGGGGGTGCCAGATACGCAGTATTTT; CDR3: CASSELGVPDTQYF
size: -; J: TRBJ2-5; V: TRBV6-1; D: -; DNA: TGTGCCAGCAGTGTGATCCTAGGGGCGAGAGACCAAGAGACCCAGTACTTC; CDR3: CASSVILGARDQETQYF
size: few; J: TRBJ1-4; V: TRBV12-3/TRBV12-4; D: -; DNA: TGTGCCAGCAGTTTAGGCGGCCGTGAGGAAAAACTGTTTTTT; CDR3: CASSLGGREEKLFF
size: -; J: TRBJ1-3; V: TRBV7-9; D: TRBD1; DNA: TGTGCCAGCAGCCCCCGCGGGACAGCAGGAAACACCATATATTTT; CDR3: CASSPRGTAGNTIYF
size: -; J: TRBJ2-4; V: TRBV27; D: TRBD1; DNA: TGTGCCAGCAGTTTATATGGGCAGGGGGAAAACATTCAGTACTTC; CDR3: CASSLYGQGENIQYF
size: few; J: TRBJ1-4; V: TRBV20-1; D: -; DNA: TGCAGTGCCGAGGGGCACGGGGCTAATGAAAAACTGTTTTTT; CDR3: CSAEGHGANEKLFF
size: -; J: TRBJ2-2; V: TRBV9; D: -; DNA: TGTGCCAGCAGCGTAGGCATGGTCGGGGAGCTGTTTTTT; CDR3: CASSVGMVGELFF
size: few; J: TRBJ1-4; V: TRBV30; D: -; DNA: TGTGCCTGGAGCGGACTGGGCGGGGGGCAGAATGAAAAACTGTTTTTT; CDR3: CAWSGLGGGQNEKLFF
size: -; J: TRBJ2-1; V: TRBV20-1; D: -; DNA: TGCAGTGCTATAAGCGGGTCCGTCAATGAGCAGTTCTTC; CDR3: CSAISGSVNEQFF
size: many; J: TRBJ2-3; V: TRBV7-2; D: TRBD1; DNA: TGTGCCAGTAGCTTATACCGGGACAGATCTACAGATACGCAGTATTTT; CDR3: CASSLYRDRSTDTQYF
size: few; J: TRBJ1-1; V: TRBV18; D: TRBD1; DNA: TGTGCCAGCTCTCCTCGACAGGGAGACACTGAAGCTTTCTTT; CDR3: CASSPRQGDTEAFF
size: few; J: TRBJ2-7; V: TRBV5-5; D: -; DNA: TGTGCCAGCAGCTTTGGGTCGGGGGCTGACTACGAGCAGTACTTC; CDR3: CASSFGSGADYEQYF
size: many; J: TRBJ2-1; V: TRBV7-9; D: -; DNA: TGTGCCAGCAGCTTAGGAGGCGGGGTTTACAATGAGCAGTTCTTC; CDR3: CASSLGGGVYNEQFF
size: few; J: TRBJ2-7; V: TRBV28; D: -; DNA: TGTGCCAGCAGCTTGACCCGCTACGAGCAGTACTTC; CDR3: CASSLTRYEQYF
size: -; J: TRBJ2-1; V: TRBV28; D: -; DNA: TGTGCCAGCAGTTTGGGACAACCGGCCAATGAGCAGTTCTTC; CDR3: CASSLGQPANEQFF
size: few; J: TRBJ1-5; V: TRBV19; D: -; DNA: TGTGCCAGTCACTACAGGGACAGCAATCAGCCCCAGCATTTT; CDR3: CASHYRDSNQPQHF
size: few; J: TRBJ2-1; V: TRBV7-8; D: TRBD2; DNA: TGTGCCACCCTGGGGGGGACTAGCGGGCGGAATGAGCAGTTCTTC; CDR3: CATLGGTSGRNEQFF
size: -; J: TRBJ2-5; V: TRBV27; D: TRBD2; DNA: TGTGCCAGCAGTTTTGGTCTAGCGGGACGAGAGACCCAGTACTTC; CDR3: CASSFGLAGRETQYF
size: -; J: TRBJ2-3; V: TRBV14; D: TRBD1; DNA: TGTGCCAGCAGCCACGTGGGACAGGGCACAGATACGCAGTATTTT; CDR3: CASSHVGQGTDTQYF